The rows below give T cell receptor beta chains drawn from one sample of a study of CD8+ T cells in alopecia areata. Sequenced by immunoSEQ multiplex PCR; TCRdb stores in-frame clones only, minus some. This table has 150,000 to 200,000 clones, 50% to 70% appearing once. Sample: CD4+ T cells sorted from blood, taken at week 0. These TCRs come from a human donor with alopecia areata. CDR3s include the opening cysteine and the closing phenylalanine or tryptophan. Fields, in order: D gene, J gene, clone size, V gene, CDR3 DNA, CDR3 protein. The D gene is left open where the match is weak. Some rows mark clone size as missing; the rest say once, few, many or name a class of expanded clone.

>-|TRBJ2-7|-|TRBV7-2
TGTGCCAGCAGCCCAACTAATATCTACGAGCAGTACTTC
CASSPTNIYEQYF
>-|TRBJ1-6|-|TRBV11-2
TGTGCCAGCCTGCCTATGAGCTCCTATAATTCACCCCTCCACTTT
CASLPMSSYNSPLHF
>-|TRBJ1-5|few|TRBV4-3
TGCGCCAGCGGAGACTCCTATAGCAATCAGCCCCAGCATTTT
CASGDSYSNQPQHF
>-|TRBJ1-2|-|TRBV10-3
TGTGCCATCAGTGGTTCGGCAGGGGTAGGCTACACCTTC
CAISGSAGVGYTF
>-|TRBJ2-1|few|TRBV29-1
TGCAGCGCGCAGGTTGCCAAGGCTGAGCAGTTCTTC
CSAQVAKAEQFF
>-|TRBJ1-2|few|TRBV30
TGTGCCTGGAAGGCAGATGGCTACACCTTC
CAWKADGYTF
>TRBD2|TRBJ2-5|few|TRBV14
TGTGCCAGCAGCCAAGGGGGACTAGAGGAGACCCAGTACTTC
CASSQGGLEETQYF
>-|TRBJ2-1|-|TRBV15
TGTGCCACCAGCATACTCGGGGGCCGCTCCTACAATGAGCAGTTCTTC
CATSILGGRSYNEQFF
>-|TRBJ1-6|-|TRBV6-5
TGTGCCAGCAACAGACTTAATTCACCCCTCCACTTT
CASNRLNSPLHF
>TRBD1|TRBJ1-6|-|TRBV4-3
TGCGCCAGCAGCCAAGATAGGGCAGGGGGCGAATCACCCCTCCACTTT
CASSQDRAGGESPLHF
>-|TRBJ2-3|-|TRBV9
TGTGCCAGCAGCGCCGGACTCGGGGATACGCAGTATTTT
CASSAGLGDTQYF
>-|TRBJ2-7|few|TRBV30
TGTGCCTGGAAACAGGGAACCTACGAGCAGTACTTC
CAWKQGTYEQYF
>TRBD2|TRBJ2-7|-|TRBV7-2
TGTGCCAGCAGCTTACAGCGGGGAGCCTACGAGCAGTACTTC
CASSLQRGAYEQYF
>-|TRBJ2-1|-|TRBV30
TGTGCCTGGGCGGGCGGGAACAATGAGCAGTTCTTC
CAWAGGNNEQFF
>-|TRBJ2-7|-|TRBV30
TGTGCCTGGAGTCAAGGGAGCGAGCAGTACTTC
CAWSQGSEQYF
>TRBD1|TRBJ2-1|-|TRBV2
TGTGCCAGCAGTGAAGGTGCGACAGGGGGGTCCTACAATGAGCAGTTCTTC
CASSEGATGGSYNEQFF
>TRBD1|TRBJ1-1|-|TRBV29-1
TGCAGCGCAACACAGGGGAGGAACACTGAAGCTTTCTTT
CSATQGRNTEAFF
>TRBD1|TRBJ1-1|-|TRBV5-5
TGTGCCAGCAGCACCCGGACAGGGGCGCACACTGAAGCTTTCTTT
CASSTRTGAHTEAFF
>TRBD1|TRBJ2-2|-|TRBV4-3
TGCGCCAGCAGCCAAGGCCGACAGGGGGCCTCGATTGGAACCGGGGAGCTGTTTTTT
CASSQGRQGASIGTGELFF
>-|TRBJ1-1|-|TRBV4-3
TGCGCCAGCAGCCGAGACGACACTGAAGCTTTCTTT
CASSRDDTEAFF
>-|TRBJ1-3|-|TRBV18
TGTGCCAGCTCACAAGAGGGTTATGGAAACACCATATATTTT
CASSQEGYGNTIYF
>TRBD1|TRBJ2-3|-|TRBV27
TGTGCCAGCAGTTTTTCGACAGGGGCGCCCACAGATACGCAGTATTTT
CASSFSTGAPTDTQYF
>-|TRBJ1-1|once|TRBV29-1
TGCAGCGTGGGTGGGACATTGAACACTGAAGCTTTCTTT
CSVGGTLNTEAFF
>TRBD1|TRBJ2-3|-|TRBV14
TGTGCCAGCAGCGATTATCTCAGGGGGAACACAGATACGCAGTATTTT
CASSDYLRGNTDTQYF
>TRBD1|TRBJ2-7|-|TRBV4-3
TGCGCCAGCAGCCAAGATACAGGGGACTACGAGCAGTACTTC
CASSQDTGDYEQYF
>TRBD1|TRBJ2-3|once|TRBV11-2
TGTGCCAGCCTGACAGGGGATACTAGCACAGATACGCAGTATTTT
CASLTGDTSTDTQYF
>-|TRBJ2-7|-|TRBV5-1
TGCGCCAGCAGCCCCGTGGCGGGGGCCAGCTCCTACGAGCAGTACTTC
CASSPVAGASSYEQYF
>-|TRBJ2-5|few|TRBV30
TGTGCCTGGAGTGTATTAGAGACCCAGTACTTC
CAWSVLETQYF
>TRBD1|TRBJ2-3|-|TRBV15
TGTGCCACCAGCAGAGTTGGGGCTAGGGGGCGAGATACGCAGTATTTT
CATSRVGARGRDTQYF
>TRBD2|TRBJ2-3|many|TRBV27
TGTGCCAGCAGTCCGACTAGCTCCCGCACAGATACGCAGTATTTT
CASSPTSSRTDTQYF
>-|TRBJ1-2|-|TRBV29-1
TGCAGCGTTGAAGCTTCGGGGAGCCGCTATGGCTACACCTTC
CSVEASGSRYGYTF
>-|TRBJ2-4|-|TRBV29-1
TGCAGCGTTGATGCAGGGAACAAAAACATTCAGTACTTC
CSVDAGNKNIQYF
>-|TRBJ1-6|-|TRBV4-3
TGCGCCAGCAGCCAAGATCGAGCAGGGCCCGCTTCACCCCTCCACTTT
CASSQDRAGPASPLHF
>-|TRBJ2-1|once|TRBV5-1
TGCGCCAGCAGCGCGACCCCAGGGTATGAGCAGTTCTTC
CASSATPGYEQFF
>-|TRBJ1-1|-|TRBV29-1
TGCAGCGTTGACGAGTCGGGGACTGAAGCTTTCTTT
CSVDESGTEAFF
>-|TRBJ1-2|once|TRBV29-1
TGCAGCGTTGAAGAAATCCACACCAGGGTTGGCTACACCTTC
CSVEEIHTRVGYTF
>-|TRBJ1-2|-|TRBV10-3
TGTGCCATCAGTGACCCCATCAACAGGGATGGCTACACCTTC
CAISDPINRDGYTF
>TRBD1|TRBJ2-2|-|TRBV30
TGTGCCTGGGACAGGGGGAGTGGAAACACCGGGGAGCTGTTTTTT
CAWDRGSGNTGELFF
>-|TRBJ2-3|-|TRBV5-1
TGCGCCAGCAGCTTGGACAGCTTAGTCACAGATACGCAGTATTTT
CASSLDSLVTDTQYF
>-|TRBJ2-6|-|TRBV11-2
TGTGCCAGCAGCAACCCAAACAGCCTCTCTGGGGCCAACGTCCTGACTTTC
CASSNPNSLSGANVLTF
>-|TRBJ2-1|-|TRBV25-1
TGTGCCAGCAGTGATAGTGGGGACAATGAGCAGTTCTTC
CASSDSGDNEQFF